What follows describes a single TCR beta chain. Its target is not known. Trimming removed 5 bases at V and 4 bases at J, with 14 bases between. Looked up from germline, CDR1 is SGHAT and CDR2 is FQDESV (reference sequence). The CDR3 is 14 amino acids. This record comes from a study of cytomegalovirus exposure and HLA in healthy donors. At the level of the study: Researchers previously reported finding fewer than 140 million unique TCR beta sequences from about 200 million T cells.

The study's findings and limits: Compared with the roughly 700-donor mean, an Asian-associated ancestry cluster reportedly had fewer N-insertions, according to a later analysis. Certain indistinguishable V segments, among them TRBV6-2 and TRBV6-3, were excluded.

PCR primers comprised 60 Vbeta and 13 Jbeta primers. Clones were read by immunoSEQ multiplex PCR, and TCRdb kept only the in-frame ones, dropping some. The data contain about 160,000 clones, around 84% of them seen just once; the ten biggest clones take up just over 3%. The material sequenced was PBMCs. This receptor was taken from a middle-aged woman in good health and CMV-seronegative. This chain uses TRBV11-1 with TRBJ1-1; tentatively, D is TRBD1 (5 bases). CDR3 sequence: CASSHRPGITEAFF. DNA of the CDR3: TGTGCCAGCAGCCACCGCCCAGGGATCACTGAAGCTTTCTTT.